Listed below are T cell receptor beta chains from one sample, sequenced in a study of cytomegalovirus exposure and HLA in healthy donors. Measured with immunoSEQ multiplex PCR; TCRdb has only the in-frame clones, and not every one. The sample includes 60,000 or so clones. The sample comprised PBMCs. Every receptor here comes from a woman aged 18-35 years in good health and CMV-seronegative. CDR3s include the opening cysteine and the closing phenylalanine or tryptophan. The order of the fields is D gene, V gene, J gene, CDR3 DNA, CDR3 protein. A D gene is named only where the DNA matches it firmly.

d_gene: TRBD1
v_gene: TRBV19
j_gene: TRBJ1-2
CDR3nt: TGTGCCAGTAGGAATTCCGGGACAGGGGCCTATGGCTACACCTTC
CDR3aa: CASRNSGTGAYGYTF

d_gene: TRBD1
v_gene: TRBV4-1
j_gene: TRBJ1-6
CDR3nt: TGCGCCAGCAGGCCACAGGGGGTAGGTTCACCCCTCCACTTT
CDR3aa: CASRPQGVGSPLHF

d_gene: NA
v_gene: TRBV13
j_gene: TRBJ2-7
CDR3nt: TGTGCCAGCAGTGGGAGACGGTACGAGCAGTACTTC
CDR3aa: CASSGRRYEQYF

d_gene: NA
v_gene: TRBV1
j_gene: TRBJ1-2
CDR3nt: TGCACCAGCAGCCAGGAGCCTAAAAGGACAGGGGAGTTTCAATTTTGTGGCTACACCTTC
CDR3aa: CTSSQEPKRTGEFQFCGYTF

d_gene: NA
v_gene: TRBV6-6
j_gene: TRBJ1-5
CDR3nt: TGTGCCAGCAGTAACCACTACAGGGACGATCAGCCCCAGCATTTT
CDR3aa: CASSNHYRDDQPQHF

d_gene: TRBD2
v_gene: TRBV7-3
j_gene: TRBJ2-3
CDR3nt: TGTGCCAGCAGCCACACTAGCGGGCGCACAGATACGCAGTATTTT
CDR3aa: CASSHTSGRTDTQYF

d_gene: NA
v_gene: TRBV18
j_gene: TRBJ2-5
CDR3nt: TGTGCCAGCTCACCACCCGGTGTGAGTGAGACCCAGTACTTC
CDR3aa: CASSPPGVSETQYF

d_gene: TRBD1
v_gene: TRBV5-8
j_gene: TRBJ1-1
CDR3nt: TGTGCCAGCAGCCGTCACCAGGGGGAGGACACTGAAGCTTTCTTT
CDR3aa: CASSRHQGEDTEAFF

d_gene: NA
v_gene: TRBV9
j_gene: TRBJ2-5
CDR3nt: TGTGCCAGCAGCGGGAGGAGCGGCCGACAAGAGACCCAGTACTTC
CDR3aa: CASSGRSGRQETQYF

d_gene: NA
v_gene: TRBV5-1
j_gene: TRBJ2-5
CDR3nt: TGCGCCAGCAGCGTGGAGGGGCGGCAAGAGACCCAGTACTTC
CDR3aa: CASSVEGRQETQYF

d_gene: TRBD1
v_gene: TRBV5-1
j_gene: TRBJ1-1
CDR3nt: TGCGCCAGCACCTGGGACAGGCGGAACACTGAAGCTTTCTTT
CDR3aa: CASTWDRRNTEAFF

d_gene: NA
v_gene: TRBV5-1
j_gene: TRBJ1-5
CDR3nt: TGCGCCAGCAGCTTGGGGGCAGCCGGTCTTAATCAGCCCCAGCATTTT
CDR3aa: CASSLGAAGLNQPQHF

d_gene: NA
v_gene: TRBV15
j_gene: TRBJ1-2
CDR3nt: TGTGCCACCAGCAGAGAACCGGGACAACGTAACTATGGCTACACCTTC
CDR3aa: CATSREPGQRNYGYTF

d_gene: TRBD1
v_gene: TRBV2
j_gene: TRBJ1-1
CDR3nt: TGTGCCAGCCTCGGGACAGCGAACACTGAAGCTTTCTTT
CDR3aa: CASLGTANTEAFF

d_gene: NA
v_gene: TRBV19
j_gene: TRBJ1-4
CDR3nt: TGTGCCAGTTTAGAACGGGGTGATGAAAAACTGTTTTTT
CDR3aa: CASLERGDEKLFF